This T cell receptor (beta chain) was sequenced in a study of blood T cell repertoires in COVID-19. Overall study context: Sites in the United States, Italy and Spain provided acute and convalescent COVID-19 samples. The cDNA or gDNA used as material had been derived from T cells, B-cell-depleted T cells, or PBMCs.

Germline assignment: CDR1 SGHRS and CDR2 YFSETQ. The CDR3 totals 13 residues. Trimming cost V 4 bases and J 0 bases, with 5 bases left between them. All enrollees were roughly 18 to 100 years old and from approximately 25 US areas. Cohorts were assigned according to the clinical history that participants reported. This table comes from immunoSEQ multiplex PCR, and its TCRdb copy is limited to in-frame clones, with some not included. This sample has fewer than 200,000 clones, with 84% found just once. The TCR sequence derives from a woman in her 30s who had been exposed to COVID-19. This chain uses TRBV5-1 with TRBJ1-3; no reliable D call. The sequencing input was PBMCs or T cells enriched from blood (not recorded which). The CDR3 nucleotides are TGCGCCAGCAGCCTCGGCTCTGGAAACACCATATATTTT. The encoded protein is CASSLGSGNTIYF. Full variable domain (rest looked up from reference TRBV5-1 and TRBJ1-3): KAGVTQTPRYLIKTRGQQVTLSCSPISGHRSVSWYQQTPGQGLQFLFEYFSETQRNKGNFPGRFSGRQFSNSRSEMNVSTLELGDSALYLCASSLGSGNTIYFGEGSWLTVV.